This TCR beta chain was captured in a study of OX40 agonist ivuxolimab in advanced cancers. The CDR3 has 15 residues. With 1 base clipped from V and 10 bases from J, the junction kept 6 bases outside the gene matches. CDR1 and CDR2 from the germline V gene are MNHEY and SMNVEV (reference sequence). Whole-study results and caveats: Antigen specificity was not determined for the expanded peripheral T cells.

Worth noting for this clone: The antigen remains undetermined.

TCRdb keeps only in-frame clones here, not all; method: immunoSEQ multiplex PCR. The data hold about 61,000 clones, with 83% observed a single time. This receptor was taken from an adult with an advanced solid tumor such as melanoma, head and neck, liver or kidney cancer. The chain carries TRBV27 and TRBJ1-6; 8 bases are a match to TRBD1. The sequenced sample was CD4+ or CD8+ T cells sorted from blood, obtained in a trial of the OX40 agonist ivuxolimab. The CDR3 region is CASSLFYRGGSPLHF. The CDR3 DNA reads TGTGCCAGCAGTTTATTTTACAGGGGGGGGTCACCCCTCCACTTT.